This TCR beta chain was captured in a study of post-analysis software for immune sequencing data. Study results and caveats: When the samples were clustered directly with F measure, those that had been prepared in the same batch showed strong co-clustering. Significantly decreased normalized Chao1 diversity was recorded for multiple sclerosis patients relative to controls. Among four or five TRBV segments more frequent in patients than controls were TRBV5-6, TRBV5-1 and TRBV20-1.

Unmatched junction bases numbered 12, after V lost 5 bases and J lost 4 bases. There are 17 residues in the CDR3. CDR1 and CDR2 (germline): MGHRA, YSYEKL. Note on this clonotype: Its antigen is not identified.

Unique molecular identifiers were present in the TCR beta cDNA libraries. Between roughly 0.9 and 11 million T cells gave rise to around 500,000 cDNA molecules. Each CDR3 protein is one row after TCRdb ran MiXCR on the PCR reads. Of more than 350,000 distinct CDR3 sequences listed, over 30% were seen once; the top ten hold approximately 7.6%. The receptor was isolated from a girl aged 2 to 10 with multiple sclerosis. Sequencing was done on a sample of blood. The chain employs TRBV4-1 and TRBJ2-1; 9 bases align to TRBD2. This CDR3 reads CASSFRRGGGGYNEQFF. CDR3 sequence (DNA): TGCGCCAGCAGCTTCAGAAGAGGCGGGGGGGGATACAATGAGCAGTTCTTC.